This entry lists 27 T cell receptor beta chains sequenced from one sample in a study of beta chain features in type 1 diabetes. Study results and limitations: People with Type 1 diabetes carried modestly yet significantly shorter TCRB CDR3s in all four CD4+ subsets.

As every portion of the isolated RNA was reverse transcribed, the sequencing read expressed TCRB transcripts. This table comes from immunoSEQ multiplex PCR, and its TCRdb copy is limited to in-frame clones, with some not included. The sample carries over 150,000 clones, under 13% recorded once. Their antigens are not known. Sequenced material: central memory CD4+ T cells from blood. Receptors originate from a man under 40 with type 1 diabetes.

This clone has a handful of counts. The chain couples TRBV5-1 to TRBJ2-1; 8 nucleotides line up with TRBD1. The germline gives CDR1 SGHRS, CDR2 YFSETQ. The CDR3 is 14 amino acids. Trimming cost V 4 bases and J 7 bases; bases outside gene matches: 7. CDR3 sequence: CASSVGTGENEQFF. In DNA, the CDR3 is TGCGCCAGCAGCGTCGGGACAGGAGAAAATGAGCAGTTCTTC.

This chain connects TRBV7-2 to TRBJ2-3; 7 nucleotides agree with TRBD2. This CDR3 has 14 amino acids. V lost 8 bases, J lost 1 base, and 6 bases stayed unmatched. Germline CDR1 SGHTA, CDR2 FQGNSA. CDR3 bases: TGTGCCAGCGCGAGGGCGGGGGGCACAGATACGCAGTATTTT. It codes for CASARAGGTDTQYF.

The V and J genes are TRBV5-1 and TRBJ2-1; no firm D call. The CDR3 is made up of 14 amino acids. The V gene's germline CDR1 is SGHRS and CDR2 YFSETQ. Trimming removed 0 bases at V and 4 bases at J, with 8 bases between. The CDR3 DNA follows: TGCGCCAGCAGCTTGGGACAAGAATACAATGAGCAGTTCTTC. It is translated as CASSLGQEYNEQFF.

The chain recombines TRBV18 with TRBJ2-7; 8 nucleotides align to TRBD1. The CDR3 sequence is 15 residues long. After removal of 2 bases from V and 2 bases from J, the junction contained 5 bases not matched to a gene. Per the germline V gene, CDR1 is KGHSH and CDR2 is LQKENI. The CDR3 DNA is TGTGCCAGCTCACCATGGGACAGGAGTCCCTACGAGCAGTACTTC. Translation: CASSPWDRSPYEQYF.

The chain is built from TRBV15 and TRBJ2-6, with a tentative D call TRBD2 (6 bases). Trimming removed 0 bases at V and 0 bases at J, with 21 bases between. Germline V gives CDR1 LNHNV, CDR2 YYDKDF (reference sequence). The CDR3 extends over 21 amino acids. CDR3 amino acids: CATSRDGEAAGSPSGANVLTF. CDR3 DNA: TGTGCCACCAGCAGAGATGGGGAGGCGGCAGGGAGTCCCTCTGGGGCCAACGTCCTGACTTTC.

In this sample, this clone turned up a few times. The CDR3 spells CASSPGLAGAWEETQYF. CDR3 nucleotides: TGTGCCAGCAGCCCCGGACTAGCGGGAGCTTGGGAAGAGACCCAGTACTTC. The genes are TRBV7-9 and TRBJ2-5, with 13 bases matching TRBD2. The junction had 9 bases not matched to a gene; V was cut back by 5 bases and J by 3 bases. CDR1 is SEHNR, CDR2 FQNEAQ, per germline (reference sequence). The CDR3 runs to 17 residues.

This clone was found a few times. A junction end diverges from the germline sequence, so it may reflect a read error. The rearrangement links TRBV20-1 to TRBJ2-5, with 9 bases aligning to TRBD1. The germline V gene encodes CDR1 DFQATT and CDR2 SNEGSKA (reference sequence). CDR3 length: 11 residues. The CDR3 reads CSVRDDRGQYF. CDR3 nucleotides: TGCAGTGTTAGAGACGACAGGGGGCAGTACTTC.

About this clone: Within the sample, other DNA sequences also encode this same CDR3. The chain recombines TRBV7-6 with TRBJ1-5; D possibly corresponds to TRBD1 (6 bases). CDR3 length: 14 amino acids. Germline V gene lookup returns CDR1 SGHVS and CDR2 FNYEAQ. V was shortened by 1 base and J by 4 bases, with 8 bases between the two germline ends. CDR3 coding DNA: TGTGCCAGCAGCTTAGAACAGGGAAATCAGCCCCAGCATTTT. This gives the protein CASSLEQGNQPQHF. Full variable domain (missing parts from reference TRBV7-6 and TRBJ1-5): GAGVSQSPRYKVTKRGQDVALRCDPISGHVSLYWYRQALGQGPEFLTYFNYEAQQDKSGLPNDRFSAERPEGSISTLTIQRTEQRDSAMYRCASSLEQGNQPQHFGDGTRLSIL.

This clone was detected only a few times. This chain uses TRBV7-2 with TRBJ2-7, with a weak D call TRBD2 (5 bases). Trimming stripped 5 bases from V and 0 bases from J, with 11 bases between. There are 14 residues in the CDR3. Germline V gene sequence: CDR1 SGHTA, CDR2 FQGNSA. CDR3 loop: CASSRPGISYEQYF. The CDR3, as DNA: TGTGCCAGCAGCAGACCGGGGATCTCCTACGAGCAGTACTTC.

The gene calls are TRBV2 and TRBJ1-1; 9 nucleotides agree with TRBD1. CDR1 is SNHLY, CDR2 FYNNEI, per germline. V lost 5 bases and J lost 7; bases outside the gene matches: 5. The CDR3 has 13 residues. The CDR3 DNA reads TGTGCCAGCAGTTACAGGGGGCAACTTGAAGCTTTCTTT. Amino acid sequence: CASSYRGQLEAFF.

This clone was detected many times. This chain uses TRBV9 with TRBJ2-5, with a tentative D call TRBD2 (6 bases). Germline V gene data show CDR1 as SGDLS and CDR2 as YYNGEE. There are 15 residues in the CDR3. V lost 1 base and J lost 1, with 11 bases in between. The CDR3: CASSVMGTVQETQYF. The CDR3 DNA sequence: TGTGCCAGCAGCGTAATGGGGACTGTCCAAGAGACCCAGTACTTC.

This clone was seen a handful of times. The chain uses TRBV27 and TRBJ2-1; 7 bases align to TRBD2. Germline CDR1 and CDR2: MNHEY and SMNVEV (reference sequence). J was trimmed by 1 base and V by 2 bases; bases with no gene match: 5. The CDR3 extends over 16 amino acids. CDR3 sequence (DNA): TGTGCCAGCAGTTTAGAAGGACTAGTTTCCTACAATGAGCAGTTCTTC. It is translated as CASSLEGLVSYNEQFF.

This clone came up many times. The rearrangement uses TRBV18 and TRBJ2-1, with 10 positions matching TRBD2. The J segment lost 10 bases and the V segment lost 3 bases, leaving 6 bases of the junction unmatched. CDR1 and CDR2 from the germline V gene are KGHSH and LQKENI. The CDR3 consists of 14 residues. In nucleotides, the CDR3 is TGTGCCAGCTCACCCAACAGCGGGAGGGGAGAGCAGTTCTTC. It encodes CASSPNSGRGEQFF. Based on the CDR3 plus reference TRBV18 and TRBJ2-1, the full variable domain is NAGVMQNPRHLVRRRGQEARLRCSPMKGHSHVYWYRQLPEEGLKFMVYLQKENIIDESGMPKERFSAEFPKEGPSILRIQQVVRGDSAAYFCASSPNSGRGEQFFGPGTRLTVL.

The V call is TRBV9, the J call TRBJ2-3; 10 nucleotides match TRBD2. V trimming: 0 bases; J trimming: 4 bases; junction bases outside the gene matches: 8. The germline CDR1 and CDR2 sequences are SGDLS and YYNGEE. There are 17 residues in the CDR3. The CDR3 reads CASSVGSSGRYADTQYF. The CDR3 bases are TGTGCCAGCAGCGTAGGATCTAGCGGGAGATACGCAGATACGCAGTATTTT.

This chain joins TRBV5-4 and TRBJ2-2, with D maybe TRBD1 (5 bases). The CDR3 sequence is 15 residues long. V was shortened by 7 bases and J by 5 bases, with 18 bases between the two germline ends. From germline, CDR1 is SGHNT and CDR2 YYREEE (reference sequence). Here the CDR3 DNA reads TGTGCCAGCGGGGCCTTCAACGGGCCTACCGGGGAGCTGTTTTTT. Residues: CASGAFNGPTGELFF.

This clone was observed a handful of times. This chain joins TRBV30 and TRBJ2-2; D unresolved. The V and J ends lost 2 bases and 12 bases respectively, with 16 bases between them. CDR1 is GTSNPN and CDR2 is SVGIG in the germline V gene (reference sequence). The CDR3 runs to 13 residues. This CDR3 reads CAWSPLDSRKLFF. CDR3 nucleotides: TGTGCCTGGAGTCCTCTGGATTCCAGGAAGCTGTTTTTT. Complete variable domain (other parts from reference TRBV30 and TRBJ2-2): SQTIHQWPATLVQPVGSPLSLECTVEGTSNPNLYWYRQAAGRGLQLLFYSVGIGQISSEVPQNLSASRPQDRQFILSSKKLLLSDSGFYLCAWSPLDSRKLFFGEGSRLTVL.

This clone was counted only a few times. CDR3: CASSFGGDPGANVLTF. Written as DNA, the CDR3 is TGTGCCAGCAGTTTCGGGGGTGATCCTGGGGCCAACGTCCTGACTTTC. The chain is built from TRBV27 and TRBJ2-6, with a weak D call TRBD2 (6 bases). The germline V gene has CDR1 MNHEY and CDR2 SMNVEV (reference sequence). There are 16 residues in the CDR3. The V end lost 3 bases, the J end lost 2 bases, and 11 bases lay between the germline ends. The full variable domain, with the rest looked up from reference TRBV27 and TRBJ2-6, is EAQVTQNPRYLITVTGKKLTVTCSQNMNHEYMSWYRQDPGLGLRQIYYSMNVEVTDKGDVPEGYKVSRKEKRNFPLILESPSPNQTSLYFCASSFGGDPGANVLTFGAGSRLTVL.

J is TRBJ2-2 and V is TRBV7-2, with a possible D match to TRBD2 (5 bases). The CDR3 runs to 11 residues. The ends were cut back, 11 bases at V and 7 bases at J, with 11 bases in the middle. Germline CDR1 reads SGHTA; CDR2 reads FQGNSA. The CDR3 region is CAGRRGGELFF. CDR3 in DNA: TGTGCCGGACGACGGGGCGGGGAGCTGTTTTTT. Combining the CDR3 with reference TRBV7-2 and TRBJ2-2 gives the whole variable domain GAGVSQSPSNKVTEKGKDVELRCDPISGHTALYWYRQSLGQGLEFLIYFQGNSAPDKSGLPSDRFSAERTGGSVSTLTIQRTQQEDSAVYLCAGRRGGELFFGEGSRLTVL.

The sample holds a few counts of this clone. This rearrangement joins TRBV4-2 to TRBJ2-1, with TRBD2 matching over 13 bases. V was pared by 3 bases and J by 6 bases, with 8 bases of the junction left unmatched. Germline V CDR1 and CDR2: LGHNA, YNFKEQ. The CDR3 runs to 17 residues. CDR3 DNA: TGTGCCAGCAGCCACGAGGGACTAGCGGGGAGATTCAATGAGCAGTTCTTC. Protein: CASSHEGLAGRFNEQFF.

About this clone itself: A read error may account for a junction end that differs from germline. The chain recombines TRBV18 with TRBJ2-1; 11 bases are shared with TRBD2. CDR3 length: 15 amino acids. The V gene's germline CDR1 is KGHSH and CDR2 LQKENI. The CDR3 sequence: CASSPLAGDMNEQFF. DNA for the CDR3: TGTGCCAGCTCGCCACTAGCGGGAGACATGAATGAGCAGTTCTTC.

The V call is TRBV6-5, the J call TRBJ2-5; the D is unclear. Trimming cost V 6 bases and J 5 bases, with 7 bases left between them. The CDR3 length is 11 residues. Germline loops: CDR1 MNHEY, CDR2 SVGAGI. CDR3 in amino acids: CASRTRETQYF. The CDR3 DNA reads as TGTGCCAGCAGGACACGGGAGACCCAGTACTTC.

The V gene is TRBV7-9, the J gene TRBJ1-4, with 8 bases aligning to TRBD1. The length of the CDR3 is 15 residues. Looked up from germline, CDR1 is SEHNR and CDR2 is FQNEAQ (reference sequence). With V trimmed by 4 bases and J by 7 bases, 8 bases remained unmatched. The CDR3, as DNA: TGTGCCAGCAGCTCCACAGGGGGAGGGATTGAAAAACTGTTTTTT. Translating it yields CASSSTGGGIEKLFF.

The CDR3 loop is CASSREGGNQPQHF. Written as DNA, the CDR3 is TGTGCCAGCAGTAGAGAAGGAGGCAATCAGCCCCAGCATTTT. The chain is built from TRBV2 and TRBJ1-5; no clear D gene. CDR1 is SNHLY and CDR2 is FYNNEI in the germline V gene. This CDR3 has 14 residues. Trimming removed 5 bases from V and 2 bases from J, with 10 bases in between.

The rearrangement joins TRBV29-1 to TRBJ2-7; TRBD2 matches 8 bases. This CDR3 region has 15 residues. The V gene's germline CDR1 is SQVTM and CDR2 ANQGSEA. The V segment lost 1 base and the J segment 5 bases; nucleotides outside the gene matches: 10. The CDR3 is CSVEGVAGLRHEQYF. CDR3 nucleotide sequence: TGCAGCGTTGAAGGTGTAGCGGGGTTGAGACACGAGCAGTACTTC.

This chain joins TRBV7-2 and TRBJ2-4, with a possible D match to TRBD1 (6 bases). CDR3 length: 14 residues. The germline V gene encodes CDR1 SGHTA and CDR2 FQGNSA. Trimming pared 4 bases from V and 4 bases from J, leaving 11 bases between. CDR3 protein: CASSSAGTKNIQYF. The DNA of the CDR3 is TGTGCCAGCAGCTCGGCAGGGACAAAAAACATTCAGTACTTC.

The chain couples TRBV19 to TRBJ2-5, with D possibly matching TRBD2 (6 bases). Germline CDR1 and CDR2: LNHDA and SQIVND (reference sequence). The CDR3 sequence is 16 residues long. V lost 5 bases, J lost 4 bases, and 20 bases lay in between. Written as DNA, the CDR3 is TGTGCCAGTAGTCGAGGATCGACTAGATCGGTAGAGACCCAGTACTTC. As protein: CASSRGSTRSVETQYF. The whole variable domain, remainder taken from reference TRBV19 and TRBJ2-5, is DGGITQSPKYLFRKEGQNVTLSCEQNLNHDAMYWYRQDPGQGLRLIYYSQIVNDFQKGDIAEGYSVSREKKESFPLTVTSAQKNPTAFYLCASSRGSTRSVETQYFGPGTRLLVL.

The V and J genes are TRBV28 and TRBJ1-5, with a possible D match to TRBD1 (6 bases). The V and J ends lost 5 bases and 5 bases respectively, with 13 bases between them. The CDR3 consists of 14 residues. Germline CDR1 MDHEN, CDR2 SYDVKM. The CDR3 protein is CASSKTTGHQPQHF. In DNA form, the CDR3 reads TGTGCCAGCAGTAAGACGACAGGCCATCAGCCCCAGCATTTT.